The 8 T cell receptor beta chains in this list originate from one sample, sequenced in a study of blood T cell repertoires in COVID-19. Profiled with immunoSEQ multiplex PCR; TCRdb holds only in-frame clones, not every one. This table has roughly 410,000 clones, around 91% appearing once. Sequenced input: peripheral blood. The receptor source for this set is a woman in her thirties or forties with COVID-19, enrolled during active disease.

The chain links TRBV5-8 to TRBJ2-7; the D gene is possibly TRBD2 (6 bases). V lost 0 bases, J lost 2 bases, and 21 bases lay in between. Germline V gene sequence: CDR1 SGHTS, CDR2 YDEGEE. The CDR3 totals 18 residues. CDR3 DNA sequence: TGTGCCAGCAGCTTGGTGCCCCCCACTAGGGCGGGAACCTACGAGCAGTACTTC. This encodes CASSLVPPTRAGTYEQYF.

J is TRBJ1-1 and V is TRBV4-1; weak D call: TRBD1 (5 bases). The V and J ends lost 0 bases and 4 bases respectively, with 12 bases between them. From germline, CDR1 is MGHRA and CDR2 YSYEKL. The CDR3 covers 15 residues. CDR3 loop: CASSQDGSRGTEAFF. For the CDR3, the DNA is TGCGCCAGCAGCCAAGATGGTTCAAGGGGCACTGAAGCTTTCTTT.

This clone is a singleton in its sample. V is TRBV2 and J is TRBJ1-2; 9 bases match TRBD1. CDR3 length equals 16 residues. Germline V gene sequence: CDR1 SNHLY, CDR2 FYNNEI. J gave up 5 bases and V 7 bases, and 14 bases lay outside the gene matches. The CDR3 DNA follows: TGTGCCAGCATGCGACCCGGGACAGGGAAAGGATATGGCTACACCTTC. Translation: CASMRPGTGKGYGYTF.

This sequence joins TRBV20-1 and TRBJ1-3, with unresolved D. V was clipped by 3 bases and J by 8 bases, with 14 bases between them. The CDR3 has 13 amino acids. The V gene's germline CDR1 is DFQATT and CDR2 SNEGSKA (reference sequence). The CDR3 region is CSASVSPGDTIYF. Written as DNA, the CDR3 is TGCAGTGCTAGTGTCTCCCCCGGGGACACCATATATTTT.

The rearrangement links TRBV2 to TRBJ1-5; D remains unclear. The CDR3 runs 13 residues. CDR1 is SNHLY and CDR2 is FYNNEI in the germline V gene. V lost 8 bases and J 5 bases, leaving 13 bases between the germline ends. CDR3 DNA sequence: TGTGCCAGCGGGCTGGCAGTCTATCAGCCCCAGCATTTT. Translation gives CASGLAVYQPQHF. The complete variable domain, with remaining parts taken from reference TRBV2 and TRBJ1-5, reads EPEVTQTPSHQVTQMGQEVILRCVPISNHLYFYWYRQILGQKVEFLVSFYNNEISEKSEIFDDQFSVERPDGSNFTLKIRSTKLEDSAMYFCASGLAVYQPQHFGDGTRLSIL.

This chain links TRBV7-2 with TRBJ1-5; 10 bases are shared with TRBD1. Germline CDR1 and CDR2: SGHTA and FQGNSA. Trimming removed 3 bases from V and 3 bases from J; junction bases left unmatched: 11. This CDR3 is 18 amino acids long. The CDR3 region is CASSFLDRGRLHNQPQHF. For the CDR3, the DNA is TGTGCCAGCAGCTTCTTAGACAGGGGGCGCCTTCACAATCAGCCCCAGCATTTT.

This chain connects TRBV7-9 to TRBJ1-1, with TRBD1 matching over 7 bases. CDR1 and CDR2 from the germline V gene are SEHNR and FQNEAQ (reference sequence). The CDR3 spans 15 residues. Trimming took 3 bases from V and 3 from J; bases not matched to a gene: 7. CDR3 nucleotides: TGTGCCAGCAGCTTGGCCGGGACAGAGCACACTGAAGCTTTCTTT. Protein sequence: CASSLAGTEHTEAFF.

A few counts support this clone. The V gene is TRBV7-9, the J gene TRBJ2-1, with TRBD1 matching over 9 bases. CDR3 length: 15 amino acids. V shed 5 bases, J shed 5 bases, and the junction held 7 bases outside the gene matches. The germline V gene has CDR1 SEHNR and CDR2 FQNEAQ (reference sequence). The chain's CDR3 is CASSLGQGSNNEQFF. CDR3 in DNA: TGTGCCAGCAGCCTCGGACAGGGGAGCAACAATGAGCAGTTCTTC.